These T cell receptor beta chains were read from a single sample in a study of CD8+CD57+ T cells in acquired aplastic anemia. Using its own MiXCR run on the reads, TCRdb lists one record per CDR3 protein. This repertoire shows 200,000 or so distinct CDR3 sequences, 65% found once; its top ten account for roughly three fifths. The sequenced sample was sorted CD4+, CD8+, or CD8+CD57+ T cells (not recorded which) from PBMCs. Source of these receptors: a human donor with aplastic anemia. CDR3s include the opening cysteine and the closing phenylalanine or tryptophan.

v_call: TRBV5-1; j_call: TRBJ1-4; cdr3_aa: CASSLAKYIPEELFF
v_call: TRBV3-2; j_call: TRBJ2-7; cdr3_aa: CASSHRTGAHGGGWYF
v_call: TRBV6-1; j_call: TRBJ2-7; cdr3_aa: CASSERGLEQYF
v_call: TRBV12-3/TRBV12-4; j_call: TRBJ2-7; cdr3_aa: CASSPGTNSYEQYF
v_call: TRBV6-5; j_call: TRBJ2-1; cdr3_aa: CASSYSETGGYNEQFF
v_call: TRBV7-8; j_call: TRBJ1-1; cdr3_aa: CASSSTVMNTEAFF
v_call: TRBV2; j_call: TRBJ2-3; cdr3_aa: CASSGGANEQYF
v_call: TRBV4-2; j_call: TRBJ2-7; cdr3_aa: CASSQEAGRGSYEQYF
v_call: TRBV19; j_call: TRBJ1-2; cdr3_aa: CASSVRLGTALYGYTF
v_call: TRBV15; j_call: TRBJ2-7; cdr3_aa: CATSSPTLSSNHEQYF
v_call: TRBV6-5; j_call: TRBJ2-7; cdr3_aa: CASSTDNLPYEQYF
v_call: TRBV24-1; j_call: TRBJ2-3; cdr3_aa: CATRDRVDTQYF
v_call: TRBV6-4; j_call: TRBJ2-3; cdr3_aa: CASSEGDRDTDTQYF
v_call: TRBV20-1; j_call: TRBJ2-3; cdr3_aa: CSARAATGTQYF
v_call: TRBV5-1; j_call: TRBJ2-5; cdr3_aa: CASSGFQETQYF
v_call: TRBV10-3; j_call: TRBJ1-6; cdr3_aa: CAISESPGKRSSPLHF
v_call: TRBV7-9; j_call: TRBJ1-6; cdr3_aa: CASSFEYTNPPLHF
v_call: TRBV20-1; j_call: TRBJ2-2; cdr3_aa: CSARLTGDTGELFF
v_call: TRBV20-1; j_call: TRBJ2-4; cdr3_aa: CSAPPTTGVRGKNIQYF
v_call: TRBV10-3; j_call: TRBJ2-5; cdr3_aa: CASGPRGETQYF
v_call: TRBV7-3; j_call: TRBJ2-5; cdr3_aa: CASSLSGGWETQYF
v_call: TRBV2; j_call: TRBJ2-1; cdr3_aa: CASSEISAAPYNEQFF
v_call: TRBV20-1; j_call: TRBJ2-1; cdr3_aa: CSAADRAAYNEQFF
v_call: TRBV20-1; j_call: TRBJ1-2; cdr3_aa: CSARVRGYTF
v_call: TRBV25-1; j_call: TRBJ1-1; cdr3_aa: CVSGNAGYGAFF
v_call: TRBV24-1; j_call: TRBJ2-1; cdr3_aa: CATSDSDPRSYNEQFF
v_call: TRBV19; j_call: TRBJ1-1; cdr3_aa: CASSIVTANTEAFF
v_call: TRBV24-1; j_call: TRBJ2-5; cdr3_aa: CATSESPGLETQYF
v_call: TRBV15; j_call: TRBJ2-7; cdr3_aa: CATRGGGSYEQYF
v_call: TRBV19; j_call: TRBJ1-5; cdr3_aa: CASSTGLQPQHF
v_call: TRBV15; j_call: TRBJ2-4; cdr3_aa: CATSRDNWGDIQYF
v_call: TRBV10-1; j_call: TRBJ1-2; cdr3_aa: CASIRGQNYGYTF
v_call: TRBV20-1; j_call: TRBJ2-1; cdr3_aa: CGAATNEQFF
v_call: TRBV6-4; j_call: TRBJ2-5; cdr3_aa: CASSPTGEGETQYF
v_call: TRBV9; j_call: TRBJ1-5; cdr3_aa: CASSVDGVGSNQPQHF
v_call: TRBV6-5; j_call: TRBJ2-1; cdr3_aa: CASSYSGQDYNEQFF
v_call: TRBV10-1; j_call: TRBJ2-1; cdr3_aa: CASSEDLLAEQFF
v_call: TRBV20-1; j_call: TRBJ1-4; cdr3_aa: CSAPGQSDEKLFF
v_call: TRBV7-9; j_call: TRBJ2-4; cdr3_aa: CASSLVVAGGHRGNIQYF
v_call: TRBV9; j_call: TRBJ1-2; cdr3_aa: CASKGRANGYTF
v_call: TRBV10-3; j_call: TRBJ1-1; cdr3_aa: CAISVDGAMNTEAFF
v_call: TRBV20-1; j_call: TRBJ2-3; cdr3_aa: CSARIRPGTNTDTQYF
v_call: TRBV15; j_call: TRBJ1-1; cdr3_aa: CATSGPFPGQGALEAFF
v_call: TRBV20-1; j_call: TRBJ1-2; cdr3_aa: CSAGGGQGYGYTF
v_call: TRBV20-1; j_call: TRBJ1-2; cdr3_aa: CSARSYRGVGYTF
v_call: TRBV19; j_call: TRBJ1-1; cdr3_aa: CASSIFADRGSAFF
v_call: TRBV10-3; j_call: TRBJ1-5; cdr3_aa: CAISEGVAQPQHF
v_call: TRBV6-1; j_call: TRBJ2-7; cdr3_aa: CASSFQREQYF